These 19 T cell receptor beta chains originate from one sample sequenced in a study of cytomegalovirus exposure and HLA in healthy donors. PCR was performed using 60 Vbeta and 13 Jbeta primers. Measured with immunoSEQ multiplex PCR; TCRdb has only the in-frame clones, and not every one. The sample shows approximately 45,000 clones, approximately 78% of them seen only once. Sequencing was performed on PBMCs. Every receptor here comes from a woman between 25 and 40 years old in good health and CMV-seronegative.

The table lists this clone with a few counts. The V call is TRBV6-1, the J call TRBJ2-5, with D hard to call. Trimming shortened V by 6 bases and J by 1 base, and 9 bases separated the two germline ends. CDR3 length equals 13 residues. CDR1 and CDR2 from the germline V gene are MNHNS and SASEGT. CDR3 nucleotide sequence: TGTGCCAGCAGCGCCACAGTCCAAGAGACCCAGTACTTC. Its protein product is CASSATVQETQYF.

The chain has TRBV29-1 and TRBJ1-1; 8 bases match TRBD1. The V segment lost 5 bases and the J segment 3 bases; nucleotides outside the gene matches: 8. Germline V gives CDR1 SQVTM, CDR2 ANQGSEA. The CDR3 consists of 14 residues. The CDR3: CSVPRQGTDTEAFF. CDR3 sequence (DNA): TGCAGCGTTCCCCGACAGGGGACGGACACTGAAGCTTTCTTT.

The J gene is TRBJ1-1, the V gene TRBV5-1; D call uncertain. This CDR3 is 13 amino acids long. V was shortened by 0 bases and J by 4 bases, with 7 bases between the two germline ends. Germline V gene data show CDR1 as SGHRS and CDR2 as YFSETQ. The DNA of the CDR3 is TGCGCCAGCAGCTTGGATCTCGGCACTGAAGCTTTCTTT. Its protein is CASSLDLGTEAFF.

The chain carries TRBV6-4 and TRBJ2-3, with TRBD2 matching 16 bases. Looked up from germline, CDR1 is MRHNA and CDR2 is SNTAGT. The V gene end was trimmed by 3 bases and the J gene end by 3 bases; junction bases not matched to a gene: 3. CDR3 length equals 17 residues. CDR3 sequence: CASSEGLAGGPTDTQYF. The CDR3 DNA is TGTGCCAGCAGTGAGGGACTAGCGGGGGGGCCAACAGATACGCAGTATTTT.

The J gene is TRBJ1-1, the V gene TRBV7-8; D not certain. This CDR3 is built from 19 residues. V shed 5 bases and J shed 4 bases, with 29 bases lying between them. Germline V CDR1 and CDR2: SGHVS, FQNEAQ. CDR3 sequence (DNA): TGTGCCAGCAGCCGACCGAGATTCATCGTCAGTGAAAGGAGCACTGAAGCTTTCTTT. Amino acid sequence: CASSRPRFIVSERSTEAFF.

The rearrangement links TRBV29-1 to TRBJ2-1, with a weak D call TRBD2 (6 bases). CDR1 and CDR2 from the germline V gene are SQVTM and ANQGSEA. CDR3 length equals 13 residues. Deletions cut 3 bases from V and 5 bases from J, with 11 bases between. CDR3 DNA: TGCAGCGTTGAGCTAGCGCGTAACAATGAGCAGTTCTTC. This codes for CSVELARNNEQFF.

V is TRBV19 and J is TRBJ1-5, with TRBD1 matching 8 bases. Unmatched junction bases numbered 6, after V lost 5 bases and J lost 3 bases. Germline values: CDR1 LNHDA, CDR2 SQIVND (reference sequence). The length of the CDR3 is 15 residues. The CDR3 nucleotides are TGTGCCAGTAGTGCGGGACAGGTATTCAATCAGCCCCAGCATTTT. Protein product: CASSAGQVFNQPQHF.

The J gene is TRBJ2-2, the V gene TRBV9; no clear D gene. Trimming shortened V by 0 bases and J by 6 bases, and 9 bases separated the two germline ends. CDR3 length: 14 amino acids. The germline CDR1 and CDR2 sequences are SGDLS and YYNGEE. As DNA, the CDR3 is TGTGCCAGCAGCGTAGGGTGGGCTTCCGGGGAGCTGTTTTTT. Encoded protein: CASSVGWASGELFF.

This chain connects TRBV2 to TRBJ1-3, with 8 bases matching TRBD1. Per germline, CDR1 SNHLY and CDR2 FYNNEI. This CDR3 has 13 residues. Trimming removed 9 bases from V and 4 bases from J; junction bases left unmatched: 5. The CDR3 region is CASTWDRGNTIYF. As DNA, the CDR3 is TGTGCCAGTACCTGGGACAGGGGAAACACCATATATTTT.

This chain connects TRBV6-4 to TRBJ2-3, with 8 bases matching TRBD1. CDR1 and CDR2 from the germline V gene are MRHNA and SNTAGT. This CDR3 spans 15 amino acids. Trimming removed 0 bases from V and 4 bases from J; junction bases left unmatched: 3. The CDR3 nucleotides are TGTGCCAGCAGTGACTCGGCAGGGGGCCCAGATACGCAGTATTTT. This codes for CASSDSAGGPDTQYF.

J is TRBJ2-7 and V is TRBV27; D gene uncertain. The CDR3 runs to 13 residues. The germline V gene has CDR1 MNHEY and CDR2 SMNVEV (reference sequence). V lost 5 bases and J lost 2, with 10 bases in between. The chain's CDR3 is CASSHRVTYEQYF. For the CDR3, the DNA is TGTGCCAGCAGTCATAGAGTTACCTACGAGCAGTACTTC.

The rearrangement links TRBV6-5 to TRBJ2-1; 7 bases are a match to TRBD1. With V trimmed by 4 bases and J by 6 bases, 3 bases remained unmatched. This CDR3 has 13 residues. Germline CDR1 and CDR2: MNHEY and SVGAGI. For the CDR3, the DNA is TGTGCCAGCAGTTCGACAGGGTCCAATGAGCAGTTCTTC. Translated: CASSSTGSNEQFF.

The chain couples TRBV7-7 to TRBJ2-2; 12 bases map to TRBD2. The germline gives CDR1 SSHAT, CDR2 FNYEAQ (reference sequence). V was clipped by 5 bases and J by 2 bases; unmatched bases: 3. This CDR3 has 16 residues. The chain's CDR3 is CASSRLAGANTGELFF. The CDR3 bases are TGTGCCAGCAGCCGACTAGCGGGGGCCAACACCGGGGAGCTGTTTTTT.

This clone has just a few counts. The chain links TRBV6-1 to TRBJ1-5; D is ambiguous. The V end lost 3 bases, the J end lost 11 bases, and 11 bases lay between the germline ends. This CDR3 is built from 12 residues. Looked up from germline, CDR1 is MNHNS and CDR2 is SASEGT. Here the CDR3 reads CASSDEDYSQHF. For the CDR3, the DNA is TGTGCCAGCAGTGACGAGGACTACTCCCAGCATTTT.

Only one count was recorded for this clone. This sequence joins TRBV30 and TRBJ1-6; 7 nucleotides align to TRBD1. The germline V gene encodes CDR1 GTSNPN and CDR2 SVGIG (reference sequence). The CDR3 covers 13 residues. J was trimmed by 7 bases and V by 8 bases; bases with no gene match: 8. The CDR3 DNA follows: TGTGCCCTCACCGGGACAGCGAATTCACCCCTCCACTTT. It codes for CALTGTANSPLHF. Combining the CDR3 with reference TRBV30 and TRBJ1-6 gives the whole variable domain SQTIHQWPATLVQPVGSPLSLECTVEGTSNPNLYWYRQAAGRGLQLLFYSVGIGQISSEVPQNLSASRPQDRQFILSSKKLLLSDSGFYLCALTGTANSPLHFGNGTRLTVT.

The V call is TRBV30, the J call TRBJ1-1, with TRBD1 identical over 11 bases. The CDR3 is 15 amino acids. The ends lost 3 bases at V and 4 bases at J; junction bases unmatched: 7. Per the germline V gene, CDR1 is GTSNPN and CDR2 is SVGIG (reference sequence). Here the CDR3 reads CAWRPKGQGGTEAFF. DNA for the CDR3: TGTGCCTGGAGACCCAAGGGACAGGGGGGCACTGAAGCTTTCTTT.

This rearrangement joins TRBV7-8 to TRBJ1-2; perhaps TRBD1 as D (5 bases). Germline values: CDR1 SGHVS, CDR2 FQNEAQ. V gave up 1 base and J gave up 6 bases, with 9 bases separating them. This CDR3 is 13 amino acids long. The DNA of the CDR3 is TGTGCCAGCAGCTTAGACACAGGAGATGGCTACACCTTC. It yields the protein CASSLDTGDGYTF.

In its sample, this clone was seen a few times. Germline and junction disagree at one end, which may indicate a read error. The chain is built from TRBV30 and TRBJ2-7, with 7 nucleotides matching TRBD1. Germline lookup yields CDR1 GTSNPN and CDR2 SVGIG (reference sequence). This CDR3 is built from 11 residues. CDR3: CAWSVGQVLDF. As DNA, the CDR3 is TGTGCCTGGAGTGTCGGACAGGTTTTGGACTTC.

The rearrangement joins TRBV7-8 to TRBJ1-5; D gene ambiguous. The germline V and J ends were trimmed by 2 bases and 5 bases, with 10 bases remaining between them. The germline V gene encodes CDR1 SGHVS and CDR2 FQNEAQ. There are 14 residues in the CDR3. The CDR3 nucleotides are TGTGCCAGCAGCTTAACAGCCACTTATCAGCCCCAGCATTTT. It codes for CASSLTATYQPQHF.